A selection of T cell receptor beta chains follows, all from one sample in a study of blood T cell repertoires in COVID-19. The protocol was immunoSEQ multiplex PCR, while the TCRdb copy is restricted to in-frame clones and leaves out a portion. The sample carries roughly 190,000 clones, more than 65% recorded once. The sample consisted of PBMCs or T cells enriched from blood (not recorded which). The receptor source for this set is a woman aged 45-65 years with acute COVID-19. The CDR3 runs from the conserved cysteine through the conserved F or W.

V | CDR3
TRBV6-6 | CASSWQGVGGNTIYF
TRBV25-1 | CASSQGLLVAFF
TRBV21-1 | CASSKESQGSSPLHF
TRBV27 | CASSLTWQGHSPLHF
TRBV5-1 | CASSLGTGEGYTF
TRBV5-8 | CASSFGKGGIIETQYF
TRBV19 | CASSIYGLAGGKASETQYF
TRBV28 | CASNSGSYNEQFF
TRBV27 | CASRPGTGNEKLFF
TRBV7-8 | CASRTGTGRNQPQHF
TRBV24-1 | CATSDSGRDTDNEQFF
TRBV28 | CASSPMQGLSTEAFF
TRBV11-2 | CASSFMGAAFF
TRBV7-9 | CASGEAGGLEAFF
TRBV7-9 | CASSLPTRGRPLRVNEQFF
TRBV19 | CASSIAPGFGNTEAFF
TRBV6-5 | CASSYRQDSNQPQHF
TRBV19 | CASLGGQGGEKLFF
TRBV5-6 | CASSLRGTEAFF
TRBV19 | CASSIGRLGNTEAFF
TRBV3-1/TRBV3-2 | CASSQGQRGYNEQFF
TRBV7-7 | CASSLGPGNTIYF
TRBV5-6 | CASSLEQPGNTIYF
TRBV11-2 | CASSAGTSGGAGNIQYF
TRBV5-1 | CASSLEAGEHNEQFF
TRBV5-1 | CASSLGQGPRTDTQYF
TRBV28 | CASSNRDISARYGYTF
TRBV5-8 | CASSRGTGANSPLHF
TRBV5-1 | CASSSGSGGAYEQFF
TRBV4-2 | CASSQQGRVGHYGYTF
TRBV2 | CASSPQTGGLAKNIQYF
TRBV9 | CASSASGGAHEQFF
TRBV27 | CASTRTLGNTGELFF
TRBV6-1 | CASSEAQSSFNEKLFF
TRBV2 | CASNLEQGEVGYTF
TRBV11-2 | CASSLAQGNQPQHF
TRBV12-3/TRBV12-4 | CASSLGQIYGYTF
TRBV4-1 | CASSQLFGGFSSGNTIYF
TRBV19 | CASSTLSQPQHF
TRBV29-1 | CSVGRPGGATQYF
TRBV7-2 | CASSSQGATGEAFF
TRBV7-3 | CASSPIGGGLQETQYF
TRBV7-9 | CASSILRDRGIHNEQFF
TRBV5-8 | CASSLQGASYNEQFF
TRBV7-8 | CASTLKARGQGWTEAFF
TRBV12-3/TRBV12-4 | CASSSSRVGGYTF
TRBV18 | CASSPGGYNEQFF
TRBV5-5 | CASSLLSRGSTDTQYF
TRBV18 | CASLGGQGYNEQFF
TRBV9 | CASSVGRGPGPGELFF
TRBV28 | CASSPLQGSTGELFF
TRBV11-2 | CASGRGGGRYEQFF
TRBV19 | CASSITGQPQHF
TRBV5-5 | CASSLGPGQGNYGYTF
TRBV30 | CAWSRQAGQPQHF
TRBV5-1 | CASREGASNYGYTF
TRBV3-1/TRBV3-2 | CASSPLGSGGQDTQYF